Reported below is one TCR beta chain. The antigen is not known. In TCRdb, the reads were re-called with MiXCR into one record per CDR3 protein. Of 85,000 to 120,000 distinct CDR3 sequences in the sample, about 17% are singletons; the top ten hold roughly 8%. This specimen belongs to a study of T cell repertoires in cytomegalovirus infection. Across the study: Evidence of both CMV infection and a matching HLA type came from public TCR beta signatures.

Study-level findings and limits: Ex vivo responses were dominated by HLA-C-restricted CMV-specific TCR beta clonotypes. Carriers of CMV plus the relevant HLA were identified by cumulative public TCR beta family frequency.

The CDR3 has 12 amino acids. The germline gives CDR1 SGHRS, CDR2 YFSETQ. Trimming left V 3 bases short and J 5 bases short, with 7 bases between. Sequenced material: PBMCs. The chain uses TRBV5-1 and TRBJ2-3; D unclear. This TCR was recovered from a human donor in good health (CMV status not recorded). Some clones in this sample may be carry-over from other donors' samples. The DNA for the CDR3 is TGCGCCAGCAGCTCCTTTGGAGATACGCAGTATTTT. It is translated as CASSSFGDTQYF.